Listed below are T cell receptor beta chains from one sample, sequenced in a study of T-cell reconstitution after alpha-beta-depleted transplantation in children. One entry per CDR3 protein results from TCRdb running MiXCR on the PCR reads. The table records 750,000 to 950,000 distinct CDR3 sequences, around 15% of them present only once. The sequences come from PBMCs, mostly from graft donor cells, collected 360 days after TCRalphabeta/CD19-depleted stem cell transplant. The receptors shown here come from a male patient younger than 18 who had a stem cell transplant for acute lymphoblastic leukemia, so the T cells may come from the graft donor. CDR3s include the opening cysteine and the closing phenylalanine or tryptophan. The D gene is left open where the match is weak.

D gene,V gene,J gene,CDR3 protein
-,TRBV12-3/TRBV12-4,TRBJ2-2,CASSSEVPGELFF
TRBD1,TRBV12-3/TRBV12-4,TRBJ1-2,CASSPTGPYGYTF
-,TRBV6-1,TRBJ1-3,CASSEVRGVSGNTIYF
-,TRBV6-1,TRBJ1-4,CASAAGVVGEKLFF
-,TRBV10-3,TRBJ1-5,CAISGDLINQPQHF
-,TRBV5-1,TRBJ2-1,CASRPTSDEQFF
-,TRBV20-1,TRBJ1-1,CSAREGSANTEAFF
-,TRBV7-3,TRBJ2-5,CASSFIGGGQETQYF
-,TRBV5-1,TRBJ2-1,CASSGQGRAGYNEQFF
-,TRBV3-1,TRBJ2-5,CASSQDYSDETQYF
TRBD1,TRBV5-1,TRBJ2-7,CASGPGQALLDEQYF
-,TRBV9,TRBJ1-4,CASSVDGEKLFF
-,TRBV4-1,TRBJ1-1,CASSQQAGNTEAFF
-,TRBV7-8,TRBJ2-1,CASSFSGDRGDEQFF
-,TRBV14,TRBJ2-3,CASSQWLRRTDTQYF
TRBD1,TRBV7-3,TRBJ2-3,CASSLDRGLRDTQYF
-,TRBV5-1,TRBJ2-5,CASSYGTMETQYF
-,TRBV12-3/TRBV12-4,TRBJ2-7,CASSFGWSEQYF
-,TRBV18,TRBJ2-7,CASSPVRHYEQYF
-,TRBV28,TRBJ2-5,CASSSYLAEFQETQYF
TRBD2,TRBV2,TRBJ2-2,CASSSGMSTGELFF
TRBD1,TRBV7-6,TRBJ2-5,CAGSHDRGETQYF
-,TRBV18,TRBJ2-1,CASSTERPGPYNEQFF
-,TRBV4-1,TRBJ1-5,CASSQDIGKGQPQHF
-,TRBV4-1,TRBJ2-7,CASSQADRQPGYF
-,TRBV11-2,TRBJ2-2,CASSYVFSLLNTGELFF
TRBD1,TRBV11-2,TRBJ2-7,CASSLAGQVLSYEQYF
-,TRBV24-1,TRBJ1-5,CATGETSNQPQHF
-,TRBV29-1,TRBJ2-1,CSVVRGISYNEQFF
-,TRBV5-1,TRBJ2-1,CASSPWTQGTAEQFF
-,TRBV6-5,TRBJ2-7,CASSYSAGFHYEQYF
-,TRBV5-2,TRBJ2-7,CASKDSYEQYF
-,TRBV7-3,TRBJ2-7,CASSLTDSPDSDEQYF
TRBD1,TRBV5-1,TRBJ2-4,CASRPDRVVDIQYF
-,TRBV20-1,TRBJ1-2,CSARTSRGAYYGYTF
TRBD1,TRBV6-1,TRBJ2-6,CASRSTGASSGANVLTF
-,TRBV19,TRBJ2-3,CASSIKSGTQYF
TRBD2,TRBV5-5,TRBJ2-1,CASSPRLAGGRNEQFF
TRBD1,TRBV20-1,TRBJ2-7,CSARRGTGYYEQYF
TRBD2,TRBV27,TRBJ2-1,CASSLWASGRAGYNEQFF
-,TRBV15,TRBJ2-1,CATSIGAYNEQFF
TRBD2,TRBV10-3,TRBJ2-7,CAISGTSGNYEQYF
-,TRBV3-1,TRBJ1-1,CASSQKPQGTEAFF
-,TRBV29-1,TRBJ2-2,CSVERPPNTGELFF
-,TRBV12-3/TRBV12-4,TRBJ2-7,CASSLWDRGADEQYF
TRBD1,TRBV6-5,TRBJ1-2,CASRSMGQSSYGYTF
-,TRBV11-2,TRBJ2-7,CASSYLEGRGPYEQYF
-,TRBV5-1,TRBJ2-7,CASSLSIFSRVTRFYEQYF
-,TRBV9,TRBJ2-2,CASVGYGTGELFF